Listed here is a single TCR beta chain. These data come from a study of monozygotic twins with inflammatory bowel disease. Blood was drawn at approximately 2.3 ml per donor. For every TCR library, about 4,000 ng of total RNA was used. TCRdb reprocessed the 5' RACE reads, with one entry per CDR3 protein and no DNA. The sample totals about 210,000 distinct CDR3 sequences. This clonotype was obtained from a human donor with ulcerative colitis or Crohn's disease, or a healthy co-twin of an affected twin (not recorded which). The sample comprised blood.

This chain's CDR3 is CSAILRRDTQYF. The V and J genes are TRBV20-1 and TRBJ2-3. The CDR3 runs to 12 residues. Germline CDR1 and CDR2: DFQATT and SNEGSKA (reference sequence).